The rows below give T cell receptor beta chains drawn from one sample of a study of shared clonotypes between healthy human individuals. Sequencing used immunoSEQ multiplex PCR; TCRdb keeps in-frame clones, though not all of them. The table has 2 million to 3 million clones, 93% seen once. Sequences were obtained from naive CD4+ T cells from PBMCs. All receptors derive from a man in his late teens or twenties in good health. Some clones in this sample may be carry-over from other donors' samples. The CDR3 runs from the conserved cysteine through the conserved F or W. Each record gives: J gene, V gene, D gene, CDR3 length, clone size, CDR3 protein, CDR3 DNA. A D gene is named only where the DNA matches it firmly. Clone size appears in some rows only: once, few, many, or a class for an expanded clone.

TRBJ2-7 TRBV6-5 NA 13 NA CASAASVSYEQYF TGTGCCAGCGCCGCTTCCGTCTCCTACGAGCAGTACTTC
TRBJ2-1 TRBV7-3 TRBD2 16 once CASSSLASGRRNEQFF TGTGCCAGCAGCTCCCTGGCCAGCGGGAGGAGGAATGAGCAGTTCTTC
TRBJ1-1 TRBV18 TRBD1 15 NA CASSPGQGEWSEAFF TGTGCCAGCTCTCCTGGACAGGGGGAATGGTCTGAAGCTTTCTTT
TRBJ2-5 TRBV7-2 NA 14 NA CASSPSVGVETQYF TGTGCCAGCAGCCCGAGTGTCGGGGTCGAGACCCAGTACTTC
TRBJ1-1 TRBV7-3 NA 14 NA CASSPPGGGTEAFF TGTGCCAGCAGCCCGCCGGGGGGAGGCACTGAAGCTTTCTTT
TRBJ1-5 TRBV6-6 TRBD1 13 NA CASSPHRGQPQHF TGTGCCAGCAGTCCTCACAGGGGGCAGCCCCAGCATTTT
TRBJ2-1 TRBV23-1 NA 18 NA CASSQSRTERDIYNEQFF TGCGCCAGCAGTCAATCGCGGACAGAACGGGACATCTACAATGAGCAGTTCTTC
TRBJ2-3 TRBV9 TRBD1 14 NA CASSVRQGSDTQYF TGTGCCAGCAGCGTGAGACAGGGGTCAGATACGCAGTATTTT
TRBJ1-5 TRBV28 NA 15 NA CASRPWKHSNQPQHF TGTGCCAGCAGACCTTGGAAGCATAGCAATCAGCCCCAGCATTTT
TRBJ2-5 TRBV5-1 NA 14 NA CASSLDSTQETQYF TGCGCCAGCAGCTTGGATTCAACCCAAGAGACCCAGTACTTC
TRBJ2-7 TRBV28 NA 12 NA CASSRLPAEQYF TGTGCCAGCAGCCGCCTCCCGGCCGAGCAGTACTTC
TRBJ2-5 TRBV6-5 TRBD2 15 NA CASGLTGGSPETQYF TGTGCCAGCGGTCTAACGGGCGGGAGTCCAGAGACCCAGTACTTC
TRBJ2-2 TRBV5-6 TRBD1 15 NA CASSLLAGGTGELFF TGTGCCAGCAGCTTGCTGGCAGGGGGAACCGGGGAGCTGTTTTTT
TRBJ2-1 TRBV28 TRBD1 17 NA CATKHGQGLSSYNEQFF TGTGCCACGAAGCACGGACAGGGCCTTAGCTCCTACAATGAGCAGTTCTTC
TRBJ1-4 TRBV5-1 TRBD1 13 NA CASRRTGNEKLFF TGCGCCAGCAGGAGGACAGGGAATGAAAAACTGTTTTTT
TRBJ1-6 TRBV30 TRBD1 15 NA CAWSVGGTVDSPLHF TGTGCCTGGAGTGTTGGGGGGACAGTGGATTCACCCCTCCACTTT
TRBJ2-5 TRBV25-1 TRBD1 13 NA CASSQGARETQYF TGTGCCAGCAGCCAGGGGGCACGGGAGACCCAGTACTTC
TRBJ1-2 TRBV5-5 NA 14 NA CASSQAPMDYGYTF TGTGCCAGCAGCCAAGCCCCTATGGACTATGGCTACACCTTC
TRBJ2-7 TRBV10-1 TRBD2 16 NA CASMVAGWPWSYEQYF TGCGCCAGCATGGTAGCGGGATGGCCCTGGTCCTACGAGCAGTACTTC
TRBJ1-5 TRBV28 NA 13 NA CASRSDSHQPQHF TGTGCCAGCAGATCCGACAGTCATCAGCCCCAGCATTTT
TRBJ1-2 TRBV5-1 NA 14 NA CASSLSEAVYGYTF TGCGCCAGCAGCTTGAGTGAGGCGGTCTATGGCTACACCTTC
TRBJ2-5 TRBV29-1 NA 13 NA CSVASGQQETQYF TGCAGCGTTGCCTCCGGACAGCAAGAGACCCAGTACTTC
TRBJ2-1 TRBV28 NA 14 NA CASSLFGLAGKEFF TGTGCCAGCAGTTTATTCGGTCTCGCGGGGAAGGAGTTCTTC
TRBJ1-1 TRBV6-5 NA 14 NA CASRNGQETSEAFF TGTGCCAGCAGAAACGGGCAGGAGACTTCTGAAGCTTTCTTT
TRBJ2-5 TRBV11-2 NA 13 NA CASSGHREETQYF TGTGCCAGCAGCGGACACAGGGAAGAGACCCAGTACTTC
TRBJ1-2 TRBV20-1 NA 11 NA CSGTGGYGYTF TGCAGCGGGACCGGGGGATATGGCTACACCTTC
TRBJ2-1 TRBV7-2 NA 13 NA CASSSRDINEQFF TGTGCCAGCAGCTCCCGGGACATCAATGAGCAGTTCTTC
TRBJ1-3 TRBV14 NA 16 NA CASSQDRRSSGNTIYF TGTGCCAGCAGCCAAGACCGGAGGAGCTCTGGAAACACCATATATTTT
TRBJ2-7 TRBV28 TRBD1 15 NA CASSSPGTGTYEQYF TGTGCCAGCAGTTCCCCCGGGACAGGGACCTACGAGCAGTACTTC